A single sample is the source of the 32 T cell receptor beta chains below, sequenced in a study of shared clonotypes between healthy human individuals. The method was immunoSEQ multiplex PCR; TCRdb's version includes in-frame clones alone and lacks a portion of them. The sample lists about 710,000 clones; approximately 73% were seen once. The sample taken for sequencing was memory CD4+ T cells sorted from blood. As for subset: CD45RA-negative fraction. All receptors derive from a woman aged 25 to 39 in good health.

This clone occurred many times. The rearrangement joins TRBV14 to TRBJ2-5; 10 nucleotides align to TRBD2. The length of the CDR3 is 15 residues. Per germline, CDR1 SGHDN and CDR2 FVKESK. The ends lost 1 base at V and 4 bases at J; junction bases unmatched: 3. The CDR3 protein is CASSQASGRGETQYF. CDR3 sequence (DNA): TGTGCCAGCAGCCAAGCTAGCGGGAGAGGAGAGACCCAGTACTTC.

In its sample, this clone was seen a few times. V usage is TRBV14 and J usage is TRBJ2-1; no firm D call. The V end lost 7 bases, the J end lost 8 bases, and 3 bases lay between the germline ends. Germline loops: CDR1 SGHDN, CDR2 FVKESK. CDR3 size: 9 residues. The CDR3 DNA follows: TGTGCCAGCAACCATGAGCAGTTCTTC. Its translation is CASNHEQFF.

The rearrangement links TRBV7-9 to TRBJ2-7; tentatively, D is TRBD1 (6 bases). Germline loops: CDR1 SEHNR, CDR2 FQNEAQ (reference sequence). The CDR3 has 12 amino acids. V lost 8 bases and J lost 3, with 11 bases in between. The CDR3 sequence is CASQQGVYEQYF. CDR3 bases: TGTGCCAGCCAACAGGGCGTCTACGAGCAGTACTTC.

With regard to this clone: Other DNA sequences in this sample translate to the same CDR3. The gene calls are TRBV5-1 and TRBJ1-4, with D perhaps TRBD1 (5 bases). Germline lookup yields CDR1 SGHRS and CDR2 YFSETQ. CDR3 size: 14 residues. Trimming took 4 bases from V and 6 from J, leaving 13 bases between them. The CDR3: CASSLDSGDEKLFF. CDR3 bases: TGCGCCAGCAGCCTTGACAGTGGAGATGAAAAACTGTTTTTT.

This chain uses TRBV5-1 with TRBJ1-4, with no clear D. Germline CDR1 and CDR2: SGHRS and YFSETQ. There are 16 residues in the CDR3. Trimming removed 0 bases at V and 4 bases at J, with 13 bases between. The CDR3 DNA reads TGCGCCAGCAGCTTGGAGTATGCGGGAAGTAATGAAAAACTGTTTTTT. As protein: CASSLEYAGSNEKLFF.

The V and J genes are TRBV30 and TRBJ2-7; TRBD1 aligns across 10 bases. Germline lookup yields CDR1 GTSNPN and CDR2 SVGIG (reference sequence). The V and J ends lost 8 bases and 3 bases, in that order; junction bases with no gene match: 4. This CDR3 has 12 amino acids. Here the CDR3 reads CAGGQGSYEQYF. In DNA, the CDR3 is TGTGCCGGGGGACAGGGGAGCTACGAGCAGTACTTC.

This rearrangement joins TRBV7-6 to TRBJ2-1; 8 nucleotides match TRBD2. This CDR3 has 17 residues. Germline V gene sequence: CDR1 SGHVS, CDR2 FNYEAQ. J gave up 1 base and V 5 bases, and 10 bases lay outside the gene matches. In DNA, the CDR3 is TGTGCCAGCAGCCCGGCGATCTCGGGAGGGTCCTACAATGAGCAGTTCTTC. Protein product: CASSPAISGGSYNEQFF.

J is TRBJ2-5 and V is TRBV6-5; D not resolved. Germline CDR1 and CDR2: MNHEY and SVGAGI. V was pared by 2 bases and J by 7 bases, with 17 bases between. There are 15 residues in the CDR3. Here the CDR3 reads CASSYMQSLAGTQYF. The CDR3 DNA sequence: TGTGCCAGCAGTTACATGCAGTCCCTTGCCGGGACCCAGTACTTC.

This clone was found many times. This sample also contains other DNA sequences that code for the same CDR3. The chain carries TRBV14 and TRBJ1-1, with unresolved D. CDR1 is SGHDN and CDR2 is FVKESK in the germline V gene. The CDR3 totals 13 residues. The ends were cut back, 0 bases at V and 1 base at J, with 3 bases in the middle. Here the CDR3 reads CASSQDTNTEAFF. In nucleotides, the CDR3 is TGTGCCAGCAGCCAAGATACGAACACTGAAGCTTTCTTT.

A note on this clone: Relative to the germline gene, one junction end is altered; a read error may explain this. The CDR3 DNA follows: TGCGCCAGCAGTTTGGACAGGGGAGGCCAAGAGACCCAGTACTTC. Protein sequence: CASSLDRGGQETQYF. V and J are TRBV5-1 and TRBJ2-5; TRBD1 matches at 9 bases. The CDR3 runs 15 residues. Germline assignment: CDR1 SGHRS and CDR2 YFSETQ.

V is TRBV5-1 and J is TRBJ2-7; D not certain. The CDR3 runs to 14 residues. Germline CDR1 and CDR2: SGHRS and YFSETQ. V gave up 0 bases and J gave up 5 bases, with 12 bases separating them. CDR3 DNA sequence: TGCGCCAGCAGCTTGGTAAAAGGGTTCGACGAGCAGTACTTC. Translated, it gives CASSLVKGFDEQYF.

The CDR3 is CASSFDRGYGYTF. The CDR3 DNA is TGTGCCAGCAGTTTTGACAGGGGTTATGGCTACACCTTC. This chain joins TRBV27 and TRBJ1-2; 8 bases fit TRBD1. The CDR3 contains 13 residues. V was clipped by 3 bases and J by 5 bases; unmatched bases: 2. The germline V gene has CDR1 MNHEY and CDR2 SMNVEV (reference sequence).

V gene TRBV19 combines with J gene TRBJ2-1, with 9 bases matching TRBD2. CDR1 is LNHDA, CDR2 SQIVND, per germline (reference sequence). The CDR3 length is 15 residues. After removal of 6 bases from V and 6 bases from J, the junction contained 9 bases not matched to a gene. This chain's CDR3 is CASSSGLASSNEQFF. In nucleotides, the CDR3 is TGTGCCAGTAGCTCCGGACTAGCGTCTAGCAATGAGCAGTTCTTC.

The rearrangement links TRBV11-3 to TRBJ2-1; D is possibly TRBD1 or TRBD2 (5 bases each). CDR1 and CDR2 (germline): SGHNT, YENEEA. The CDR3 length is 17 residues. V was clipped by 5 bases and J by 0 bases, with 17 bases between them. Here the CDR3 reads CASSSGRGGSSYNEQFF. The CDR3 nucleotides read TGTGCCAGCAGCAGCGGTAGGGGCGGCAGCTCCTACAATGAGCAGTTCTTC.

This clone was counted a single time. The sample carries other DNA sequences with the same CDR3. The CDR3 DNA reads TGTGCCAGCACTTGGACAGGGAGCACAGATACGCAGTATTTT. This codes for CASTWTGSTDTQYF. The rearrangement joins TRBV6-1 to TRBJ2-3, with 8 bases fitting TRBD1. V trimming: 7 bases; J trimming: 0 bases; junction bases outside the gene matches: 3. The germline V gene encodes CDR1 MNHNS and CDR2 SASEGT. The CDR3 has 14 amino acids.

The CDR3 DNA reads as TGCGCCAGCAGCCAGTCGGGACAGCAAGAGACCCAGTACTTC. Its translation is CASSQSGQQETQYF. This chain uses TRBV4-1 with TRBJ2-5; 7 nucleotides agree with TRBD1. J gave up 2 bases and V 3 bases, and 3 bases lay outside the gene matches. From germline, CDR1 is MGHRA and CDR2 YSYEKL. This CDR3 contains 14 residues.

This chain uses TRBV6-1 with TRBJ2-7, with 7 positions matching TRBD1. CDR3 length: 13 residues. V lost 0 bases and J lost 7; bases outside the gene matches: 3. Germline lookup yields CDR1 MNHNS and CDR2 SASEGT. The CDR3 here is CASSEAGRGEQYF. CDR3 DNA sequence: TGTGCCAGCAGTGAAGCCGGCAGGGGGGAGCAGTACTTC.

The rearrangement uses TRBV5-1 and TRBJ2-1; TRBD1 might be the D (5 bases). The CDR3 covers 13 residues. The V end was cut by 5 bases, the J end by 9 bases, with 15 bases between. Germline lookup yields CDR1 SGHRS and CDR2 YFSETQ. CDR3 in amino acids: CASSGMQGGEQFF. The DNA for the CDR3 is TGCGCCAGCAGTGGGATGCAGGGCGGTGAGCAGTTCTTC.

The V gene is TRBV5-6, the J gene TRBJ1-3; D remains ambiguous. The germline gives CDR1 SGHDT, CDR2 YYEEEE. The ends were cut back, 5 bases at V and 3 bases at J, with 18 bases in the middle. This CDR3 has 16 residues. The chain's CDR3 is CASSRRRAVVGNTIYF. DNA of the CDR3: TGTGCCAGCAGTAGGCGTAGGGCGGTAGTTGGAAACACCATATATTTT.

This clone has a count of ten or more. This chain uses TRBV25-1 with TRBJ2-1; D is unresolved. There are 13 residues in the CDR3. V lost 6 bases and J 6 bases, leaving 12 bases between the germline ends. The V gene's germline CDR1 is MGHDK and CDR2 SYGVNS. CDR3 DNA: TGTGCCAGCAGAAGGTATAATGGCAATGAGCAGTTCTTC. Encoded protein: CASRRYNGNEQFF.

This clone was seen only a few times. The V gene is TRBV5-4, the J gene TRBJ2-7; D gene ambiguous. Trimming shortened V by 2 bases and J by 1 base, and 13 bases separated the two germline ends. The CDR3 extends over 15 amino acids. Per germline, CDR1 SGHNT and CDR2 YYREEE (reference sequence). The CDR3 spells CASSLPASLSYEQYF. CDR3 DNA sequence: TGTGCCAGCAGCTTACCGGCTAGTCTTTCCTACGAGCAGTACTTC. The full variable domain, completed using reference TRBV5-4 and TRBJ2-7, is ETGVTQSPTHLIKTRGQQVTLRCSSQSGHNTVSWYQQALGQGPQFIFQYYREEENGRGNFPPRFSGLQFPNYSSELNVNALELDDSALYLCASSLPASLSYEQYFGPGTRLTVT.

This rearrangement joins TRBV5-4 to TRBJ2-2, with a tentative D call TRBD1 (6 bases). The CDR3 extends over 13 amino acids. V was cut by 10 bases and J by 2 bases, with 12 bases left in between. CDR1 and CDR2 (germline): SGHNT, YYREEE (reference sequence). The DNA for the CDR3 is TGTGCCCACCGGACAGCTAACACCGGGGAGCTGTTTTTT. Amino acid sequence: CAHRTANTGELFF.

This sequence joins TRBV5-1 and TRBJ2-2, with D perhaps matching TRBD2 (6 bases). V lost 1 base and J 1 base, leaving 11 bases between the germline ends. The CDR3 loop spans 16 amino acids. Looked up from germline, CDR1 is SGHRS and CDR2 is YFSETQ. CDR3 in DNA: TGCGCCAGCAGCTTGAATAGCGGCATGAACACCGGGGAGCTGTTTTTT. This sequence encodes CASSLNSGMNTGELFF.

This clone was seen a few times. CDR3 in amino acids: CASSPRGTGELFF. In DNA, the CDR3 is TGTGCCAGCAGCCCCCGTGGCACCGGGGAGCTGTTTTTT. The J gene is TRBJ2-2, the V gene TRBV11-1; no firm D call. The V gene's germline CDR1 is SGHAT and CDR2 FQDESV (reference sequence). The CDR3 runs 13 residues. Trimming stripped 5 bases from V and 4 bases from J, with 8 bases between.

The V call is TRBV2, the J call TRBJ2-2; the D gene is possibly TRBD2 (5 bases). CDR1 and CDR2 from the germline V gene are SNHLY and FYNNEI. V was cut by 4 bases and J by 5 bases, with 11 bases left in between. This CDR3 has 14 amino acids. The CDR3 here is CASSGPTSTGELFF. The CDR3 DNA reads as TGTGCCAGCAGTGGGCCAACTAGTACCGGGGAGCTGTTTTTT.

The gene calls are TRBV25-1 and TRBJ2-1; 7 positions match TRBD2. J gave up 3 bases and V 7 bases, and 9 bases lay outside the gene matches. The CDR3 loop spans 15 amino acids. Germline values: CDR1 MGHDK, CDR2 SYGVNS. The CDR3 region has the DNA TGTGCCAGCATGGGAGCGGGACTGGGCTACAATGAGCAGTTCTTC. It is translated as CASMGAGLGYNEQFF.

The chain is built from TRBV5-4 and TRBJ2-5; 13 bases align to TRBD2. CDR1 and CDR2 from the germline V gene are SGHNT and YYREEE (reference sequence). V shed 3 bases and J 4 bases; nucleotides not matched to a gene: 6. The CDR3 runs to 16 residues. The CDR3 DNA sequence: TGTGCCAGCAGCTCCCGGAGGACTAGCGGGAGAGAGACCCAGTACTTC. This codes for CASSSRRTSGRETQYF.

This clone was seen just once. The gene calls are TRBV20-1 and TRBJ1-2; D uncertain. The CDR3 has 11 residues. Germline assignment: CDR1 DFQATT and CDR2 SNEGSKA (reference sequence). Trimming cost V 2 bases and J 8 bases, with 9 bases left between them. This CDR3 is CSARIPVGYTF. DNA of the CDR3: TGCAGTGCTAGAATTCCGGTAGGCTACACCTTC.

The chain employs TRBV6-5 and TRBJ2-3; 10 bases map to TRBD2. Germline CDR1 and CDR2: MNHEY and SVGAGI. J was trimmed by 4 bases and V by 10 bases; bases with no gene match: 11. This CDR3 region has 15 residues. CDR3 in amino acids: CAIPAEREGADTQYF. The CDR3, as DNA: TGTGCCATCCCCGCGGAGCGGGAGGGTGCAGATACGCAGTATTTT.

The chain joins TRBV7-2 to TRBJ2-5; D is undetermined. The CDR3 covers 14 residues. V was pared by 5 bases and J by 5 bases, with 15 bases between. In germline, CDR1 is SGHTA, CDR2 FQGNSA. The CDR3 region is CASSPDTGVETQYF. The CDR3 DNA sequence: TGTGCCAGCAGCCCTGACACCGGCGTTGAGACCCAGTACTTC.

The J gene is TRBJ2-3, the V gene TRBV19; D ambiguous. Trimming pared 7 bases from V and 0 bases from J, leaving 11 bases between. Germline CDR1 reads LNHDA; CDR2 reads SQIVND (reference sequence). The CDR3 loop spans 14 amino acids. Written as DNA, the CDR3 is TGTGCCAGTAAAGTCCAAACTAGCACAGATACGCAGTATTTT. Amino acids: CASKVQTSTDTQYF.

This chain uses TRBV28 with TRBJ1-2, with 9 bases aligning to TRBD1. This CDR3 is 16 amino acids long. Trimming took 5 bases from V and 5 from J; bases not matched to a gene: 12. Germline CDR1 MDHEN, CDR2 SYDVKM. CDR3 in amino acids: CASSPLGTGKNYGYTF. CDR3 DNA sequence: TGTGCCAGCAGTCCGCTGGGGACAGGGAAAAATTATGGCTACACCTTC.